This TCR beta chain was sequenced in a study of cytomegalovirus exposure and HLA in healthy donors. General study findings and limits: Earlier analysis looked at TCR beta V segments, and most were productive about 87% or about 30% of the time. The authors enumerated 150 to 200 TCR beta chains as linked to cytomegalovirus.

A note on this clone: As yet, its antigen is unknown.

The PCR used 60 Vbeta and 13 Jbeta primers. TCRdb's table, derived via immunoSEQ multiplex PCR, lists solely in-frame clones and lacks some. The repertoire holds under 300,000 clones, with about 75% as singletons. CDR1 and CDR2 (germline): SGHDN, FVKESK. This CDR3 is built from 16 residues. The V gene end was trimmed by 1 base and the J gene end by 2 bases; junction bases not matched to a gene: 7. This rearrangement joins TRBV14 to TRBJ2-7; 8 bases map to TRBD2. The specimen sequenced was PBMCs. This clonotype was obtained from a female donor in good health and CMV-seronegative. The CDR3 region is CASSQVGAGEAYEQYF. Here the CDR3 DNA reads TGTGCCAGCAGCCAAGTGGGAGCGGGAGAAGCCTACGAGCAGTACTTC.